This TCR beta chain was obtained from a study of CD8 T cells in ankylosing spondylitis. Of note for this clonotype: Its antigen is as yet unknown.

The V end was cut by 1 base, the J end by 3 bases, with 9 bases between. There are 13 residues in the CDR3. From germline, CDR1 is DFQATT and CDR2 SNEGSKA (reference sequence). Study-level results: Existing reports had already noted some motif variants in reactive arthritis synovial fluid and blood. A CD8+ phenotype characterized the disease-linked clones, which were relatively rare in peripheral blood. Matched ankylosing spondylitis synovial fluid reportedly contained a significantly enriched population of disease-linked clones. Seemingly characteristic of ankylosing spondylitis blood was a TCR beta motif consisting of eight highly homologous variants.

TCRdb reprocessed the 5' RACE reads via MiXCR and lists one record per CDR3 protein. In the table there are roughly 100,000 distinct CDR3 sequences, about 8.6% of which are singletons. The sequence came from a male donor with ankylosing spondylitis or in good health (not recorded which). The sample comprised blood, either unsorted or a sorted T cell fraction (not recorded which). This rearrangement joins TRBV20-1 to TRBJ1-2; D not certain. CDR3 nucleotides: TGCAGTGCTAGAGGTTCGACTGACTATGGCTACACCTTC. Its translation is CSARGSTDYGYTF.